Sequencing of this T cell receptor (beta chain) was carried out in a study of T cells in Graves' hyperthyroidism and ophthalmopathy. Approximately 10 ml of fresh peripheral blood supplied the PBMCs. The CDR3 sequence is 18 residues long. The germline gives CDR1 MNHEY, CDR2 SMNVEV (reference sequence). The ends lost 11 bases at V and 0 bases at J; junction bases unmatched: 19. There are many counts of this clonotype. Its specificity is not known. Study-level points and caveats: Ophthalmopathy and stable hyperthyroidism were told apart by a 13 V-J model.

TCR beta CDR3 regions were amplified from RNA transcripts. HTBI primers were the set used in a first-round RT-PCR of the TCR CDR3. Each CDR3 protein gets one entry after TCRdb re-called the multiplex PCR reads with MiXCR. The sample has about 350,000 distinct CDR3 sequences, approximately 13% seen once; the top ten hold around 23%. The gene calls are TRBV27 and TRBJ2-3; TRBD2 matches at 8 bases. The sequenced sample consisted of blood. The clonotype originates from a woman between 25 and 40 years old with Graves' hyperthyroidism. CDR3 amino acids: CAGIRAGAPSSSTDTQYF. CDR3 nucleotides: TGTGCCGGTATCAGAGCGGGGGCTCCGTCCTCTAGCACAGATACGCAGTATTTT.